A selection of T cell receptor beta chains follows, all from one sample in a study of shared clonotypes between healthy human individuals. The repertoire was sequenced with immunoSEQ multiplex PCR; TCRdb's copy has only in-frame clones and lacks some. This table has hundreds of thousands of clones, 92% appearing once. The sample consisted of naive CD8+ T cells sorted from blood. All receptors come from a man under 40 in good health. Both conserved end residues are part of each CDR3. A D gene is named only where the DNA matches it firmly. The size of a clone is reported for some rows only, either as once, few or many, or as a class for expanded clones.

V: TRBV7-3; size: -; J: TRBJ2-7; D: TRBD2; DNA: TGTGCCAGCAGCCGCGGTTTAGCGGGCTCCTACGAGCAGTACTTC; CDR3: CASSRGLAGSYEQYF
V: TRBV10-2; size: -; J: TRBJ2-5; D: -; DNA: TGCGCCAGCAGCCGGACAGGGCGGGGGGAGACCCAGTACTTC; CDR3: CASSRTGRGETQYF
V: TRBV6-6; size: -; J: TRBJ2-7; D: TRBD1; DNA: TGTGCCAGCAGTTACTCCTTGGACAGGGCTCAAGTCGAGCAGTACTTC; CDR3: CASSYSLDRAQVEQYF
V: TRBV28; size: -; J: TRBJ1-1; D: TRBD1; DNA: TGTGCCAGCAGAACCGACGCCCGGGACAGCCTAAACCCTAACACTGAAGCTTTCTTT; CDR3: CASRTDARDSLNPNTEAFF
V: TRBV7-8; size: -; J: TRBJ2-7; D: TRBD2; DNA: TGTGCCAGCAGCACATGGGGGGGATCCTACGAGCAGTACTTC; CDR3: CASSTWGGSYEQYF
V: TRBV29-1; size: -; J: TRBJ2-6; D: -; DNA: TGCAGCGTTCTAGAAGGAGAGGGGGGCTCTGGGGCCAACGTCCTGACTTTC; CDR3: CSVLEGEGGSGANVLTF
V: TRBV6-4; size: once; J: TRBJ2-7; D: TRBD1; DNA: TGTGCCAGCAGTGACCTCCTCGGCCGGACAGGATTGTACGAGCAGTACTTC; CDR3: CASSDLLGRTGLYEQYF
V: TRBV19; size: -; J: TRBJ2-7; D: TRBD1; DNA: TGTGCCACCGCACTATCAGGGGGCAGCTACGAGCAGTACTTC; CDR3: CATALSGGSYEQYF
V: TRBV6-6; size: -; J: TRBJ2-1; D: TRBD1; DNA: TGTGCCAGCACCCGACAGGGCGGGTACAATGAGCAGTTCTTC; CDR3: CASTRQGGYNEQFF
V: TRBV7-9; size: -; J: TRBJ2-7; D: -; DNA: TGTGCCAGCAGCCGAATTCCCACCCACGAGCAGTACTTC; CDR3: CASSRIPTHEQYF
V: TRBV4-1; size: -; J: TRBJ2-6; D: TRBD2; DNA: TGCGCCAGCAGCCCGGGGGGTGACGCTATATTTACTGGGGCCAACGTCCTGACTTTC; CDR3: CASSPGGDAIFTGANVLTF
V: TRBV4-2; size: once; J: TRBJ2-7; D: -; DNA: TGTGCCAGCAGCCCATCCACCGCATACGAGCAGTACTTC; CDR3: CASSPSTAYEQYF
V: TRBV10-3; size: -; J: TRBJ2-7; D: TRBD1; DNA: TGTGCCATCAGTGAGGGACAGGGTCCTTACGAGCAGTACTTC; CDR3: CAISEGQGPYEQYF
V: TRBV30; size: -; J: TRBJ1-1; D: -; DNA: TGTGCCTGTAAGAGGGGCTCCGCAGCTGAAGCTTTCTTT; CDR3: CACKRGSAAEAFF
V: TRBV19; size: -; J: TRBJ2-3; D: TRBD1; DNA: TGTGCCAGTATCCCGGGACAGGGGAACACAGATACGCAGTATTTT; CDR3: CASIPGQGNTDTQYF
V: TRBV9; size: -; J: TRBJ2-3; D: TRBD2; DNA: TGTGCCAGCAGCCCTATGGCGGGAGTTACAGATACGCAGTATTTT; CDR3: CASSPMAGVTDTQYF
V: TRBV19; size: -; J: TRBJ2-1; D: -; DNA: TGTGCCAGTAGGACCCGGGACCAGTTACTAGAGTTAAATGAGCAGTTCTTC; CDR3: CASRTRDQLLELNEQFF
V: TRBV13; size: -; J: TRBJ1-3; D: -; DNA: TGTGCCAGCATTGAGTCAAGCTCTGGAAACACCATATATTTT; CDR3: CASIESSSGNTIYF
V: TRBV6-5; size: -; J: TRBJ1-1; D: -; DNA: TGTGCCAGCAGGACCCCTGGGGGGTATGCTTTCTTT; CDR3: CASRTPGGYAFF
V: TRBV28; size: -; J: TRBJ2-1; D: TRBD1; DNA: TGTGCCAGCAGCCAAGACAGGGGGGTCGATGAGCAGTTCTTC; CDR3: CASSQDRGVDEQFF
V: TRBV7-6; size: -; J: TRBJ2-5; D: -; DNA: TGTGCCAGCAGCCCAACAGCGGGAGAGACCCAGTACTTC; CDR3: CASSPTAGETQYF
V: TRBV5-1; size: -; J: TRBJ2-5; D: -; DNA: TGCGCCAGCAGCTACAGACAGATTCAAGAGACCCAGTACTTC; CDR3: CASSYRQIQETQYF
V: TRBV28; size: -; J: TRBJ1-5; D: -; DNA: TGTGCCAGCAGTGCCCACGGAGGCAGCAATCAGCCCCAGCATTTT; CDR3: CASSAHGGSNQPQHF
V: TRBV9; size: -; J: TRBJ2-1; D: -; DNA: TGTGCCAGCAGCGAGGGGCGGTCCTCCTACAATGAGCAGTTCTTC; CDR3: CASSEGRSSYNEQFF
V: TRBV15; size: once; J: TRBJ2-1; D: TRBD2; DNA: TGTGCCACCAGCAGAGATCCGGCGGGAGGGGGCTACAATGAGCAGTTCTTC; CDR3: CATSRDPAGGGYNEQFF
V: TRBV30; size: -; J: TRBJ2-7; D: -; DNA: TGTGCCTGGAGTGACGGATGGGACACGTACTCCTACGAGCAGTACTTC; CDR3: CAWSDGWDTYSYEQYF
V: TRBV29-1; size: -; J: TRBJ1-1; D: -; DNA: TGCAGCGCCTTGGGTAGTTCCACTGAAGCTTTCTTT; CDR3: CSALGSSTEAFF
V: TRBV10-3; size: -; J: TRBJ2-3; D: TRBD2; DNA: TGTGCCATCAGTGAGGAAGCGGGAGAGACAGATACGCAGTATTTT; CDR3: CAISEEAGETDTQYF
V: TRBV6-5; size: -; J: TRBJ2-5; D: TRBD1; DNA: TGTGCCAGCAGTTTTTTAGACAGGGGCCAAGAGACCCAGTACTTC; CDR3: CASSFLDRGQETQYF
V: TRBV29-1; size: -; J: TRBJ2-2; D: TRBD1; DNA: TGCAGCGTTGGGGGGACAGGGATGAACACCGGGGAGCTGTTTTTT; CDR3: CSVGGTGMNTGELFF
V: TRBV11-2; size: -; J: TRBJ2-5; D: -; DNA: TGTGCCAGCAGCTTAGTATCAGAGACCCAGTACTTC; CDR3: CASSLVSETQYF